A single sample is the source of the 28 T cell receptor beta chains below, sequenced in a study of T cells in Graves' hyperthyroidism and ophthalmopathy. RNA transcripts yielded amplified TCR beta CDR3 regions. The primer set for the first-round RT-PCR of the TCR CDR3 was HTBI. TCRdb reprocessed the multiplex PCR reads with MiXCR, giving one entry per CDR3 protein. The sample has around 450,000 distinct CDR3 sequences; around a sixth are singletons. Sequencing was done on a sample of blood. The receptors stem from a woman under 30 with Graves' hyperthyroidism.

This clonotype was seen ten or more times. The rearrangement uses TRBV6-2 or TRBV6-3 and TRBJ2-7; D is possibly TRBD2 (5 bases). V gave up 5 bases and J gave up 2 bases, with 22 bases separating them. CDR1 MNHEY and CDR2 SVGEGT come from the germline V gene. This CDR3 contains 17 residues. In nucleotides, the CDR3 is TGTGCCAGCAGTCGCCGGTCTTCGGGGTACGGGGCCTACGAGCAGTACTTC. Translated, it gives CASSRRSSGYGAYEQYF.

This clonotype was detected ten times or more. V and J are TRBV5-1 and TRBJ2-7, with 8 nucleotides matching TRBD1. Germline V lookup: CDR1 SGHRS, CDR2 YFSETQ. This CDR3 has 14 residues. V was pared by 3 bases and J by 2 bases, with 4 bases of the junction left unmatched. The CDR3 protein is CASSSTGQAYEQYF. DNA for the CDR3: TGCGCCAGCAGCTCTACGGGACAGGCCTACGAGCAGTACTTC.

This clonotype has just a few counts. In nucleotides, the CDR3 is TGCGCCAGCAGCTTGGATGGGTCGGGTGGGGGCAATCAGCCCCAGCATTTT. Encoded protein: CASSLDGSGGGNQPQHF. The V call is TRBV5-1, the J call TRBJ1-5; D gene unclear. Per the germline V gene, CDR1 is SGHRS and CDR2 is YFSETQ. V lost 0 bases and J 2 bases, leaving 15 bases between the germline ends. CDR3 length: 17 residues.

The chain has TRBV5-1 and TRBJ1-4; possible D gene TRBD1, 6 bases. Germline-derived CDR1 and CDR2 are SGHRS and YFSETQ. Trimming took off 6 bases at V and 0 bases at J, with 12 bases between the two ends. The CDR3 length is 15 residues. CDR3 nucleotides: TGCGCCAGCAAGGGGGACGGTGCAACTAATGAAAAACTGTTTTTT. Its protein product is CASKGDGATNEKLFF.

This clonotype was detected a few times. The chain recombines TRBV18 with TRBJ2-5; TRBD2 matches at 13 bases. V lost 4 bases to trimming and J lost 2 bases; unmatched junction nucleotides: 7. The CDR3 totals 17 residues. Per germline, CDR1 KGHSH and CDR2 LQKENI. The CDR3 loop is CASSRIPGLAGQETQYF. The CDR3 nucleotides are TGTGCCAGCTCACGAATACCGGGACTAGCGGGGCAAGAGACCCAGTACTTC.

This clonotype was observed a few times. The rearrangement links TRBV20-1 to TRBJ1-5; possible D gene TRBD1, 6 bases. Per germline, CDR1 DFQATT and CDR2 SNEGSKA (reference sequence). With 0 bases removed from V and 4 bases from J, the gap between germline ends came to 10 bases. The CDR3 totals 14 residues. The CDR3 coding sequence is TGCAGTGCTAGAGAAGGTACAGGGAATCAGCCCCAGCATTTT. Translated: CSAREGTGNQPQHF.

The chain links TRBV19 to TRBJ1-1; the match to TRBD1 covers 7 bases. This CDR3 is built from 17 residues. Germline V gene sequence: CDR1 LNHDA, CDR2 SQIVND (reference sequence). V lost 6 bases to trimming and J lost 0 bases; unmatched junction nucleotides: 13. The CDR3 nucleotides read TGTGCCAGTAGCTTTACCTTAGGGGGCCCTTTGAACACTGAAGCTTTCTTT. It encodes CASSFTLGGPLNTEAFF.

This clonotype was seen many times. CDR3 amino acids: CASSSTVNTEAFF. The CDR3 DNA reads as TGTGCCAGCAGCTCGACAGTGAACACTGAAGCTTTCTTT. The chain recombines TRBV18 with TRBJ1-1; tentatively, D is TRBD1 (5 bases). CDR1 and CDR2 (germline): KGHSH, LQKENI. The CDR3 has 13 residues. V was pared by 8 bases and J by 0 bases, with 10 bases between.

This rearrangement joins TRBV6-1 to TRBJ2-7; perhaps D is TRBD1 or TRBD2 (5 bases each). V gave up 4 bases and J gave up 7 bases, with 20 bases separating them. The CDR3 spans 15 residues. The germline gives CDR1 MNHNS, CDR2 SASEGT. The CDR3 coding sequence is TGTGCCAGCAGTGCCGAACCGGGGCCAACGGAGGAGCAGTACTTC. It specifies CASSAEPGPTEEQYF.

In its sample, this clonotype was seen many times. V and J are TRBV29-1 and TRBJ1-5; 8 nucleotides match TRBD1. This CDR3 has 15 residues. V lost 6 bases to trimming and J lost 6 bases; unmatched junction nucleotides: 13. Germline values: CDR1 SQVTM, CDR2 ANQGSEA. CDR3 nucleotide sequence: TGCAGCGTCGACCCCTATAGACAGGGGCGTCAGCCCCAGCATTTT. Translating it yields CSVDPYRQGRQPQHF.

This CDR3 reads CATSREGQAYEQYF. The CDR3 coding sequence is TGTGCCACCAGCAGAGAGGGGCAGGCCTACGAGCAGTACTTC. The chain employs TRBV15 and TRBJ2-7, with D possibly being TRBD1 (5 bases). This CDR3 region has 14 residues. Germline lookup yields CDR1 LNHNV and CDR2 YYDKDF (reference sequence). The V and J ends lost 0 bases and 2 bases respectively, with 8 bases between them.

CDR3 bases: TGTGCCACTCAGGGCACCCTCATCGGTCCCCAGCATTTT. This encodes CATQGTLIGPQHF. This chain uses TRBV19 with TRBJ1-5; D is perhaps TRBD1 (5 bases). Germline loops: CDR1 LNHDA, CDR2 SQIVND (reference sequence). The germline V and J ends were trimmed by 10 bases and 10 bases, with 20 bases remaining between them. This CDR3 spans 13 amino acids.

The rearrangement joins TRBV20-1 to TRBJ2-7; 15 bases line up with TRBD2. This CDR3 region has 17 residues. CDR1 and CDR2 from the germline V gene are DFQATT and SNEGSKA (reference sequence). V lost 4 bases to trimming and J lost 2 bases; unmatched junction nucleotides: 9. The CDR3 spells CSAIRTSGGGRTYEQYF. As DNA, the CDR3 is TGCAGTGCTATAAGGACTAGCGGGGGGGGACGTACCTACGAGCAGTACTTC.

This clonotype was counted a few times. This CDR3 reads CATSALDRETDTQYF. The CDR3 DNA reads as TGTGCCACCAGTGCCTTAGACAGGGAAACAGATACGCAGTATTTT. The chain employs TRBV24-1 and TRBJ2-3, with 7 bases that match TRBD1. This CDR3 has 15 residues. CDR1 is KGHDR, CDR2 SFDVKD, per germline. V was clipped by 5 bases and J by 3 bases; unmatched bases: 7.

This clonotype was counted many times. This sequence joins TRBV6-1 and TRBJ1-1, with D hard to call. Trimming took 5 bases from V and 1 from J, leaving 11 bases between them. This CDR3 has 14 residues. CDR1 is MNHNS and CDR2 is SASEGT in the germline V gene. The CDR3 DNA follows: TGTGCCAGCAGTCCCCCCTTTACGAACACTGAAGCTTTCTTT. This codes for CASSPPFTNTEAFF.

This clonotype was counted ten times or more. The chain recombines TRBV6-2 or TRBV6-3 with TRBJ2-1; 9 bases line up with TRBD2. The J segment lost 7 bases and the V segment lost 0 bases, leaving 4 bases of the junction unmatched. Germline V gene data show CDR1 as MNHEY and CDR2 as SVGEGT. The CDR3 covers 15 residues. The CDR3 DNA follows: TGTGCCAGCAGTTACTCCGCGGGGGGGCCAAATGAGCAGTTCTTC. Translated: CASSYSAGGPNEQFF.

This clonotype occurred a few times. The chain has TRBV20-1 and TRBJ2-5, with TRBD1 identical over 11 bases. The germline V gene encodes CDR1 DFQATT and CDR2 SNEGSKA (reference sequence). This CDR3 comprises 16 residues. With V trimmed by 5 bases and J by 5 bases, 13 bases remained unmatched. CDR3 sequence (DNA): TGCAGTGCTGGCGATCGGGACAGGGGGGTCGGGGAGACCCAGTACTTC. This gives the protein CSAGDRDRGVGETQYF.

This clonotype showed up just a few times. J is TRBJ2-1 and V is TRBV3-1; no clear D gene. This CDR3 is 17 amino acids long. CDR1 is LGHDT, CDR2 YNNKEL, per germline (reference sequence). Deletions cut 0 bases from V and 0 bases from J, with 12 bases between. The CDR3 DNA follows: TGTGCCAGCAGCCAAGAAGGGCTCGCAGACTCCTACAATGAGCAGTTCTTC. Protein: CASSQEGLADSYNEQFF.

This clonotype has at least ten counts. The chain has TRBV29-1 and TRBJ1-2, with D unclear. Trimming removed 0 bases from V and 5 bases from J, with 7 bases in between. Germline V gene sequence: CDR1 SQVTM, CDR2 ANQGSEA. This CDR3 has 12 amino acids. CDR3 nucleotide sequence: TGCAGCGTTGAAGATCAGGAGTATGGCTACACCTTC. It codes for CSVEDQEYGYTF.

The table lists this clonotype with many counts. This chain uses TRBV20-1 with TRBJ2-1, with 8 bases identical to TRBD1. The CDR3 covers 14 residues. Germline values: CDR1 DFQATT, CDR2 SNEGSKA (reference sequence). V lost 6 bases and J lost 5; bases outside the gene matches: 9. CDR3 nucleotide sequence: TGCAGTGCGCCAAGGGGGACAGGACACAATGAGCAGTTCTTC. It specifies CSAPRGTGHNEQFF.

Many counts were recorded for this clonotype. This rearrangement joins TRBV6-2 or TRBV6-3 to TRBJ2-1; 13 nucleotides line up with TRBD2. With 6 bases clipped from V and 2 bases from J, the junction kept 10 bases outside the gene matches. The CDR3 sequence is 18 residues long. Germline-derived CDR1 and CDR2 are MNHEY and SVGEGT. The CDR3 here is CASSKLAGGPHPYNEQFF. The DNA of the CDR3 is TGTGCCAGCAGCAAACTAGCGGGGGGGCCGCATCCCTACAATGAGCAGTTCTTC.

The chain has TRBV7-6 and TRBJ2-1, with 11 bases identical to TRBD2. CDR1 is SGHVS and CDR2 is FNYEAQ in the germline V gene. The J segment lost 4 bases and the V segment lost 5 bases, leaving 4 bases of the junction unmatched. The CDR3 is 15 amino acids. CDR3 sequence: CASSVTSGSYNEQFF. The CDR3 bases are TGTGCCAGCAGCGTCACTAGCGGGAGTTACAATGAGCAGTTCTTC.

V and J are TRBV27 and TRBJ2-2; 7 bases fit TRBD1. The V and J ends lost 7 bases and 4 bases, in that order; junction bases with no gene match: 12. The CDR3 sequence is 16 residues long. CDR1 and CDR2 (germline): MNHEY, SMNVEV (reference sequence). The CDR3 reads CASNHEGRGSTGELFF. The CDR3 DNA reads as TGTGCCAGCAACCATGAGGGCAGGGGGAGCACCGGGGAGCTGTTTTTT.

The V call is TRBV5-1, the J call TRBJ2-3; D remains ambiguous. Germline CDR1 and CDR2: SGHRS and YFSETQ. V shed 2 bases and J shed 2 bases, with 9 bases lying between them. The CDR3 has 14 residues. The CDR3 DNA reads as TGCGCCAGCAGCTTCGATGCGGTCACAGATACGCAGTATTTT. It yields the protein CASSFDAVTDTQYF.

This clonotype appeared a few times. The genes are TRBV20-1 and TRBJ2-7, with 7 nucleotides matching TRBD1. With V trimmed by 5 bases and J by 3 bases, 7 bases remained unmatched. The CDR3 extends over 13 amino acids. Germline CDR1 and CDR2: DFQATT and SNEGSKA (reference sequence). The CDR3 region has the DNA TGCAGTGCTTCTACAGGGGCTGGCTACGAGCAGTACTTC. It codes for CSASTGAGYEQYF.

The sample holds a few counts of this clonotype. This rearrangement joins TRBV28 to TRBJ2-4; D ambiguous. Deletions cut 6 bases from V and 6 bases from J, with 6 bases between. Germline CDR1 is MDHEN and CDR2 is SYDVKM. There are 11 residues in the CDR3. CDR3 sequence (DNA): TGTGCCAGCAGCGCTGCAAACATTCAGTACTTC. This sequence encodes CASSAANIQYF.

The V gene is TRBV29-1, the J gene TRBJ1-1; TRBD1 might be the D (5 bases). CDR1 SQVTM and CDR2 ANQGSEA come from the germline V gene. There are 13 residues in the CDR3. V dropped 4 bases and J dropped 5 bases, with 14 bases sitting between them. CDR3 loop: CSVGGGVGTEAFF. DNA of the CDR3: TGCAGCGTTGGGGGGGGAGTTGGAACTGAAGCTTTCTTT.

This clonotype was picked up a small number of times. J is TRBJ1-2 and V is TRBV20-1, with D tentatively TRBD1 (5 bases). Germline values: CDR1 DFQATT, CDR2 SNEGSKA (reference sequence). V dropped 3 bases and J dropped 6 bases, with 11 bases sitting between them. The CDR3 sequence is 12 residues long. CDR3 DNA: TGCAGTGCTAGTACGGAGGACAATGGCTACACCTTC. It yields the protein CSASTEDNGYTF.